A selection of T cell receptor beta chains follows, all from one sample in a study of Tregs in tolerant kidney transplant recipients. Profiled with immunoSEQ multiplex PCR; TCRdb holds only in-frame clones, not every one. The profile covers 50,000 or so clones, with about 89% appearing a single time and 0.55% to 0.75% taken by the ten largest. Sequenced material: Tregs from blood. The receptors here all came from a human donor in good health. CDR3s include the opening cysteine and the closing phenylalanine or tryptophan. A D gene is named only where the DNA matches it firmly. Clone size appears in some rows only: once, few, many, or a class for an expanded clone.

CDR3aa,CDR3nt,abundance,v_gene,j_gene,d_gene
CASSLLAQTTPTQYF,TGTGCCAGCAGCTTGTTGGCACAGACCACACCTACGCAGTATTTT,.,TRBV5-5,TRBJ2-3,.
CASSYLPGLNTEAFF,TGTGCCAGCAGTTACTTGCCGGGGTTGAACACTGAAGCTTTCTTT,.,TRBV6-5,TRBJ1-1,.
CASSEEDFYYEQYF,TGTGCCAGCAGTGAAGAGGACTTTTACTACGAGCAGTACTTC,.,TRBV6-1,TRBJ2-7,.
CASSIPGLAGGVNIQYF,TGTGCCAGTAGTATCCCGGGACTAGCGGGGGGGGTAAACATTCAGTACTTC,.,TRBV19,TRBJ2-4,TRBD2
CASSLMAAGANVLTF,TGTGCCAGCAGCTTAATGGCCGCTGGGGCCAACGTCCTGACTTTC,.,TRBV7-3,TRBJ2-6,.
CASSKGKVSYGYTF,TGTGCCAGCAGCAAAGGTAAGGTTAGCTATGGCTACACCTTC,.,TRBV21-1,TRBJ1-2,.
CASSSGGGHGYTF,TGCGCTAGCAGCTCAGGGGGCGGCCATGGCTACACCTTC,.,TRBV5-1,TRBJ1-2,TRBD1
CASSLGPGPQAEAFF,TGTGCCAGCAGCTTAGGTCCAGGGCCTCAGGCTGAAGCTTTCTTT,.,TRBV11-2,TRBJ1-1,.
CASSRLGETQYF,TGCGCCAGCAGCCGATTGGGAGAGACCCAGTACTTC,.,TRBV5-1,TRBJ2-5,.
CAIQGTETQYF,TGTGCCATCCAAGGGACAGAGACCCAGTACTTC,.,TRBV5-4,TRBJ2-5,.
CASSQPGEGRPLHF,TGCGCCAGCAGCCAACCGGGGGAGGGCAGACCCCTCCACTTT,.,TRBV4-1,TRBJ1-6,.
CSVLDRPYSNQPQHF,TGCAGCGTTCTCGACAGACCCTATAGCAATCAGCCCCAGCATTTT,.,TRBV29-1,TRBJ1-5,.
CASSPPNRQDYGYTF,TGTGCCAGCTCACCACCGAATCGACAGGATTATGGCTACACCTTC,.,TRBV18,TRBJ1-2,.
CASSSVQSLVGYTF,TGTGCCAGTAGTAGTGTGCAGAGCCTGGTCGGCTACACCTTC,.,TRBV19,TRBJ1-2,.
CASSGNAETQYF,TGTGCCAGCAGCGGGAACGCAGAGACCCAGTACTTC,.,TRBV7-6,TRBJ2-5,.
CASSLAGQGKETQYF,TGTGCCAGCAGCTTAGCCGGACAGGGGAAAGAGACCCAGTACTTC,.,TRBV7-9,TRBJ2-5,TRBD1
CASSQGTAVIQYF,TGTGCCAGCAGCCAAGGGACCGCCGTCATTCAGTACTTC,few,TRBV5-4,TRBJ2-4,.
CASSLGWTGARLNEKLFF,TGCGCCAGCAGCTTGGGATGGACAGGGGCCCGATTAAATGAAAAACTGTTTTTT,.,TRBV5-1,TRBJ1-4,TRBD1
CASSLDLLSLEAFF,TGTGCCAGCAGCTTAGATCTACTGAGCCTTGAAGCTTTCTTT,.,TRBV11-2,TRBJ1-1,.
CASSRDSYEQYF,TGTGCCAGCTCCCGAGACAGTTACGAGCAGTACTTC,.,TRBV18,TRBJ2-7,.
CASRNPHPTDTQYF,TGTGCCAGCAGAAACCCACATCCCACAGATACGCAGTATTTT,.,TRBV6-1,TRBJ2-3,.
CASSSENIQYF,TGTGCCAGCAGCTCGGAAAACATTCAGTACTTC,.,TRBV5-4,TRBJ2-4,.
CASSTGQVNTEAFF,TGTGCCAGCAGCACAGGACAAGTGAACACTGAAGCTTTCTTT,.,TRBV7-9,TRBJ1-1,.
CSLGTLSNQPQHF,TGCAGCCTTGGGACATTGAGCAATCAGCCCCAGCATTTT,.,TRBV29-1,TRBJ1-5,.
CASSLVQGLPEAFF,TGTGCCAGCAGCTTAGTACAGGGGTTACCTGAAGCTTTCTTT,.,TRBV11-2,TRBJ1-1,TRBD1
CASSSLYSWGGPHF,TGTGCCAGCAGCAGCTTATACTCCTGGGGGGGGCCTCACTTC,.,TRBV7-9,TRBJ2-7,.
CASSVLLAGFSYEQYF,TGCGCCAGCAGCGTTCTACTAGCGGGATTTTCTTACGAGCAGTACTTC,.,TRBV5-1,TRBJ2-7,TRBD2
CASRLTGPDNSPLHF,TGTGCCAGCAGATTGACAGGGCCGGATAATTCACCCCTCCACTTT,few,TRBV6-5,TRBJ1-6,TRBD1
CASSLGPYSYNEQFF,TGCGCCAGCAGCTTGGGTCCTTACTCCTACAATGAGCAGTTCTTC,.,TRBV5-1,TRBJ2-1,.
CASSLGYNEQFF,TGTGCCAGCAGCTTAGGATACAATGAGCAGTTCTTC,.,TRBV13,TRBJ2-1,.
CASSPLPYTGELFF,TGTGCCAGCTCACCACTCCCGTACACCGGGGAGCTGTTTTTT,.,TRBV18,TRBJ2-2,.
CASKTGEFGEKLFF,TGTGCCAGCAAAACAGGGGAGTTTGGGGAAAAACTGTTTTTT,.,TRBV2,TRBJ1-4,TRBD1
CASSARDVTYNEQFF,TGTGCCAGCAGCGCCCGGGACGTAACCTACAATGAGCAGTTCTTC,.,TRBV11-2,TRBJ2-1,.
CASSFGRGRPQHF,TGCGCCAGCAGTTTTGGCAGGGGTAGGCCCCAGCATTTT,.,TRBV27,TRBJ1-5,.
CASSSRYTYEQYF,TGTGCCAGCAGCTCCCGGTACACCTACGAGCAGTACTTC,.,TRBV13,TRBJ2-7,.
CASSRVVAGGPWETQYF,TGTGCCAGCAGCCGAGTCGTAGCGGGAGGGCCTTGGGAGACCCAGTACTTC,.,TRBV5-6,TRBJ2-5,TRBD2
CASSESWRWDGITEAFF,TGCGCCAGCAGTGAGAGTTGGAGGTGGGATGGAATCACTGAAGCTTTCTTT,.,TRBV10-1,TRBJ1-1,.
CASSPLRWGQGDGEKLFF,TGTGCCAGCAGCCCCCTCAGGTGGGGACAGGGGGATGGTGAAAAACTGTTTTTT,.,TRBV7-8,TRBJ1-4,TRBD1
CASSFSTQKKIF,TGTGCCAGCAGCTTTTCGACCCAGAAAAAGATCTTC,.,TRBV7-8,TRBJ2-1,.
CASRRTFPDSNTEAFF,TGCGCCAGCAGGAGGACATTTCCAGACTCCAACACTGAAGCTTTCTTT,.,TRBV4-1,TRBJ1-1,.
CATSRDFTPRGQPQHF,TGTGCCACCAGCAGAGATTTTACCCCGAGGGGACAGCCCCAGCATTTT,.,TRBV15,TRBJ1-5,.